The 31 T cell receptor beta chains below all came from one sample that was sequenced in a study of cytomegalovirus exposure and HLA in healthy donors. PCR was performed using 60 Vbeta and 13 Jbeta primers. Profiled with immunoSEQ multiplex PCR; TCRdb holds only in-frame clones, not every one. The sample contains roughly 100,000 clones, roughly 79% of which appear only once. Sequencing used PBMCs. All receptors derive from a woman between 40 and 55 years old in good health and CMV-seronegative.

The chain links TRBV6-6 to TRBJ1-1, with D possibly matching TRBD1 (6 bases). The length of the CDR3 is 15 residues. CDR1 MNHNY and CDR2 SVGAGI come from the germline V gene (reference sequence). V lost 5 bases and J 1 base, leaving 14 bases between the germline ends. The CDR3 spells CASSRNRVSNTEAFF. CDR3 coding DNA: TGTGCCAGCAGTCGTAACAGGGTCTCGAACACTGAAGCTTTCTTT.

The count of this clone is one. CDR3 residues: CASSLQLNTEAFF. Here the CDR3 DNA reads TGCGCCAGCAGCTTACAGTTGAACACTGAAGCTTTCTTT. V usage is TRBV5-1 and J usage is TRBJ1-1; D remains ambiguous. Germline V gives CDR1 SGHRS, CDR2 YFSETQ. This CDR3 comprises 13 residues. Deletions cut 2 bases from V and 0 bases from J, with 5 bases between.

The chain uses TRBV5-4 and TRBJ2-3; no clear D. V was trimmed by 4 bases and J by 0 bases, leaving 12 bases between them. This CDR3 has 15 amino acids. Germline CDR1 is SGHNT and CDR2 is YYREEE (reference sequence). CDR3 amino acids: CASSATASSTDTQYF. As DNA, the CDR3 is TGTGCCAGCAGCGCCACAGCATCTAGCACAGATACGCAGTATTTT.

This rearrangement joins TRBV5-4 to TRBJ2-3; D not certain. This CDR3 is built from 13 residues. CDR1 and CDR2 from the germline V gene are SGHNT and YYREEE (reference sequence). V was shortened by 4 bases and J by 5 bases, with 11 bases between the two germline ends. CDR3: CASSPQVRDTQYF. The CDR3 nucleotides are TGTGCCAGCAGCCCCCAGGTGCGAGATACGCAGTATTTT.

Remarks on this clone: In the same sample, other DNA sequences code for this CDR3. This sequence joins TRBV27 and TRBJ1-6; D gene ambiguous. Germline V gives CDR1 MNHEY, CDR2 SMNVEV (reference sequence). This CDR3 comprises 15 residues. V was cut by 2 bases and J by 7 bases, with 12 bases left in between. The CDR3 region has the DNA TGTGCCAGCAGTTTAGCCGGAGTTACAAATTCACCCCTCCACTTT. Its protein is CASSLAGVTNSPLHF.

In DNA form, the CDR3 reads TGCGCCAGCAGTGGAAGACAGACAGATACGCAGTATTTT. This codes for CASSGRQTDTQYF. The chain uses TRBV10-1 and TRBJ2-3; D is perhaps TRBD1 (5 bases). Germline CDR1 reads WNHNN; CDR2 reads SYGVQD (reference sequence). This CDR3 has 13 amino acids. Trimming left V 4 bases short and J 3 bases short, with 8 bases between.

This clone was counted many times. The CDR3 is CASSLVSPDTEAFF. The CDR3 DNA sequence: TGCGCCAGCAGCTTGGTTTCTCCCGACACTGAAGCTTTCTTT. V and J are TRBV5-1 and TRBJ1-1; D is unclear. The CDR3 covers 14 residues. V lost 0 bases and J lost 3, with 9 bases in between. CDR1 SGHRS and CDR2 YFSETQ come from the germline V gene.

The V call is TRBV7-2, the J call TRBJ2-5, with D maybe TRBD2 (6 bases). V was cut by 1 base and J by 1 base, with 13 bases left in between. Germline loops: CDR1 SGHTA, CDR2 FQGNSA. CDR3 length: 16 amino acids. The CDR3 spells CASSLGPSGGQETQYF. Written as DNA, the CDR3 is TGTGCCAGCAGCTTAGGCCCCTCCGGGGGCCAAGAGACCCAGTACTTC.

The rearrangement links TRBV2 to TRBJ1-6; a weak D match, TRBD1 (6 bases). Germline lookup yields CDR1 SNHLY and CDR2 FYNNEI. CDR3 size: 14 residues. Deletions cut 7 bases from V and 11 bases from J, with 18 bases between. DNA for the CDR3: TGTGCCAGCAATCTGCGGGGGGCCCGTACACCCCTCCACTTT. This gives the protein CASNLRGARTPLHF. Full variable domain (remainder filled in from reference TRBV2 and TRBJ1-6): EPEVTQTPSHQVTQMGQEVILRCVPISNHLYFYWYRQILGQKVEFLVSFYNNEISEKSEIFDDQFSVERPDGSNFTLKIRSTKLEDSAMYFCASNLRGARTPLHFGNGTRLTVT.

The rearrangement links TRBV4-1 to TRBJ1-5; no definite D call. The V end was cut by 0 bases, the J end by 6 bases, with 9 bases between. Looked up from germline, CDR1 is MGHRA and CDR2 is YSYEKL. There are 14 residues in the CDR3. The CDR3 nucleotides read TGCGCCAGCAGCCAAGAATTGAGGTTTCAGCCCCAGCATTTT. Translating gives CASSQELRFQPQHF.

The CDR3 DNA reads TGCGCCAGCAGCTTGACATCAGGACAGACCCCTAACTATGGCTACACCTTC. Protein sequence: CASSLTSGQTPNYGYTF. This chain joins TRBV5-1 and TRBJ1-2; perhaps TRBD1 as D (6 bases). Trimming took off 1 base at V and 0 bases at J, with 16 bases between the two ends. The CDR3 consists of 17 residues. The germline V gene encodes CDR1 SGHRS and CDR2 YFSETQ. Full variable domain (remainder filled in from reference TRBV5-1 and TRBJ1-2): KAGVTQTPRYLIKTRGQQVTLSCSPISGHRSVSWYQQTPGQGLQFLFEYFSETQRNKGNFPGRFSGRQFSNSRSEMNVSTLELGDSALYLCASSLTSGQTPNYGYTFGSGTRLTVV.

The chain recombines TRBV6-6 with TRBJ1-2; 7 bases align to TRBD1. Germline loops: CDR1 MNHNY, CDR2 SVGAGI (reference sequence). The CDR3 has 11 residues. V shed 7 bases and J 8 bases; nucleotides not matched to a gene: 4. The CDR3 loop reads CASTPGGGYTF. The CDR3 DNA is TGTGCCAGCACCCCAGGGGGAGGCTACACCTTC.

J is TRBJ2-5 and V is TRBV2; 14 bases are a match to TRBD2. This CDR3 spans 14 amino acids. J lost 5 bases, V lost 8 bases, and 4 bases had no gene match. CDR1 and CDR2 (germline): SNHLY, FYNNEI. CDR3 loop: CASRTSGGRETQYF. CDR3 nucleotides: TGTGCCAGCCGGACTAGCGGGGGGCGGGAGACCCAGTACTTC.

The chain employs TRBV28 and TRBJ1-5; D perhaps matches TRBD1 (6 bases). The CDR3 is 15 amino acids. Trimming took off 6 bases at V and 3 bases at J, with 15 bases between the two ends. Per the germline V gene, CDR1 is MDHEN and CDR2 is SYDVKM. The CDR3, as DNA: TGTGCCAGCAGCTCCCGGTGGACAGACAATCAGCCCCAGCATTTT. Translation: CASSSRWTDNQPQHF.

This chain connects TRBV6-1 to TRBJ1-6; possible D gene TRBD1, 6 bases. This CDR3 contains 13 residues. Trimming removed 6 bases from V and 5 bases from J, with 8 bases in between. Looked up from germline, CDR1 is MNHNS and CDR2 is SASEGT. The CDR3 DNA is TGTGCCAGCAGCCGGGACAATAATTCACCCCTCCACTTT. Encoded protein: CASSRDNNSPLHF.

CDR3 amino acids: CASSFQGSSGNTIYF. The CDR3, as DNA: TGCGCCAGCAGCTTCCAGGGGAGTTCTGGAAACACCATATATTTT. The chain has TRBV5-1 and TRBJ1-3; a possible D gene is TRBD1 (6 bases). The CDR3 runs 15 residues. Trimming removed 2 bases from V and 1 base from J, with 10 bases in between. Germline V gene sequence: CDR1 SGHRS, CDR2 YFSETQ.

Regarding this clone: The identical CDR3 is also encoded by other nucleotide sequences in the sample. V and J are TRBV19 and TRBJ1-1, with 7 bases aligning to TRBD1. V was clipped by 9 bases and J by 3 bases; unmatched bases: 4. Per the germline V gene, CDR1 is LNHDA and CDR2 is SQIVND (reference sequence). The length of the CDR3 is 12 residues. As DNA, the CDR3 is TGTGCCAGCCGACAGGGTGACACTGAAGCTTTCTTT. Translating gives CASRQGDTEAFF.

The genes are TRBV7-8 and TRBJ2-2; 10 bases are shared with TRBD2. The CDR3 consists of 15 residues. Germline CDR1 reads SGHVS; CDR2 reads FQNEAQ. The ends lost 0 bases at V and 6 bases at J; junction bases unmatched: 1. The CDR3 bases are TGTGCCAGCAGCTTAGCTAGCGGGGGGTCCGGGGAGCTGTTTTTT. Its protein is CASSLASGGSGELFF.

This chain connects TRBV9 to TRBJ2-2, with 8 bases that match TRBD1. With V trimmed by 2 bases and J by 6 bases, 6 bases remained unmatched. The CDR3 has 15 residues. The germline CDR1 and CDR2 sequences are SGDLS and YYNGEE. CDR3 region: CASSVQGAGPGELFF. The CDR3 nucleotides read TGTGCCAGCAGCGTGCAGGGGGCGGGGCCCGGGGAGCTGTTTTTT.

V and J are TRBV25-1 and TRBJ2-7; maybe TRBD2 (5 bases). Germline values: CDR1 MGHDK, CDR2 SYGVNS. CDR3 length equals 14 residues. V was cut by 8 bases and J by 0 bases, with 14 bases left in between. The CDR3 loop reads CASGGRHSSYEQYF. CDR3 coding DNA: TGTGCCAGCGGAGGTCGGCACAGCTCCTACGAGCAGTACTTC.

This chain links TRBV6-6 with TRBJ2-5; 12 bases are a match to TRBD2. The CDR3 is 15 amino acids. V lost 6 bases to trimming and J lost 4 bases; unmatched junction nucleotides: 6. Germline lookup yields CDR1 MNHNY and CDR2 SVGAGI (reference sequence). The CDR3: CASRLTSGGGETQYF. For the CDR3, the DNA is TGTGCCAGCAGACTGACTAGCGGGGGAGGAGAGACCCAGTACTTC.

V and J are TRBV6-1 and TRBJ2-1; the match to TRBD1 covers 7 bases. Trimming took 11 bases from V and 7 from J; bases not matched to a gene: 14. This CDR3 is 14 amino acids long. Germline assignment: CDR1 MNHNS and CDR2 SASEGT. CDR3 DNA: TGTGCCGGATCGGATAGGACAGGTAGGAATGAGCAGTTCTTC. Translated, it gives CAGSDRTGRNEQFF.

The gene calls are TRBV9 and TRBJ2-3, with a tentative D call TRBD2 (6 bases). This CDR3 has 13 amino acids. Germline-derived CDR1 and CDR2 are SGDLS and YYNGEE. The ends were cut back, 3 bases at V and 1 base at J, with 6 bases in the middle. The CDR3 nucleotides are TGTGCCAGCAGCGGGGGGGGCACAGATACGCAGTATTTT. As protein: CASSGGGTDTQYF.

The rearrangement links TRBV5-1 to TRBJ2-1; 11 bases map to TRBD2. V gave up 1 base and J gave up 4 bases; unmatched junction bases: 10. Germline values: CDR1 SGHRS, CDR2 YFSETQ. This CDR3 contains 18 residues. The CDR3 sequence is CASSLSPIGTSGYNEQFF. CDR3 nucleotides: TGCGCCAGCAGCTTGTCGCCGATTGGGACTAGCGGATACAATGAGCAGTTCTTC.

This clone was observed a single time. The chain uses TRBV6-5 and TRBJ2-3; 11 positions match TRBD1. Trimming removed 5 bases from V and 0 bases from J; junction bases left unmatched: 1. The CDR3 runs to 15 residues. Germline V gene sequence: CDR1 MNHEY, CDR2 SVGAGI. The CDR3 bases are TGTGCCAGCAGTCGGGACAGGGGGAGCACAGATACGCAGTATTTT. This sequence encodes CASSRDRGSTDTQYF.

This clone was recorded once. The genes are TRBV30 and TRBJ1-1; no definite D call. V was clipped by 4 bases and J by 2 bases, with 8 bases between them. Looked up from germline, CDR1 is GTSNPN and CDR2 is SVGIG (reference sequence). The CDR3 spans 12 residues. The CDR3 nucleotides are TGTGCCTGGAAACGGAGTAACACTGAAGCTTTCTTT. This sequence encodes CAWKRSNTEAFF.

Points on this clone: Other nucleotide sequences in the sample specify the same CDR3. This chain links TRBV7-6 with TRBJ2-7; a possible D gene is TRBD1 (6 bases). Germline V gene sequence: CDR1 SGHVS, CDR2 FNYEAQ. V lost 5 bases, J lost 5 bases, and 10 bases lay in between. The CDR3 has 12 amino acids. The CDR3 loop reads CASSHRADEQYF. Here the CDR3 DNA reads TGTGCCAGCAGCCACAGGGCGGACGAGCAGTACTTC. Full variable domain (remainder filled in from reference TRBV7-6 and TRBJ2-7): GAGVSQSPRYKVTKRGQDVALRCDPISGHVSLYWYRQALGQGPEFLTYFNYEAQQDKSGLPNDRFSAERPEGSISTLTIQRTEQRDSAMYRCASSHRADEQYFGPGTRLTVT.

The chain is built from TRBV12-5 and TRBJ2-2; unclear D gene. V shed 3 bases and J shed 0 bases, with 5 bases lying between them. Germline lookup yields CDR1 LGHNT and CDR2 FRNRAP. This CDR3 is built from 14 residues. CDR3 sequence: CASGFRANTGELFF. In nucleotides, the CDR3 is TGTGCTAGTGGTTTTAGAGCGAACACCGGGGAGCTGTTTTTT.

The chain uses TRBV6-1 and TRBJ1-2; possibly TRBD1 for D (6 bases). Germline V gene data show CDR1 as MNHNS and CDR2 as SASEGT. V lost 7 bases and J 5 bases, leaving 14 bases between the germline ends. The CDR3 extends over 13 amino acids. The CDR3, as DNA: TGTGCCAGCATGCAGGGGTCGAGATATGGCTACACCTTC. Amino acid sequence: CASMQGSRYGYTF.

The rearrangement uses TRBV25-1 and TRBJ1-4; D gene uncertain. Germline CDR1 and CDR2: MGHDK and SYGVNS. With 7 bases removed from V and 4 bases from J, the gap between germline ends came to 10 bases. CDR3 size: 13 residues. The CDR3 loop reads CASTPGFNEKLFF. CDR3 sequence (DNA): TGTGCCAGCACCCCAGGATTTAATGAAAAACTGTTTTTT.

The CDR3 is CASSQAAGTGSNEQYF. The CDR3 nucleotides are TGTGCCAGCAGCCAAGCGGCCGGGACAGGGAGTAACGAGCAGTACTTC. V gene TRBV4-2 combines with J gene TRBJ2-7; 9 nucleotides match TRBD1. CDR1 and CDR2 (germline): LGHNA, YNFKEQ. Losses at the gene ends were 1 base for V and 5 bases for J; bases not matched to a gene: 9. The CDR3 has 16 amino acids.